This T cell receptor (beta chain) stems from a study of blood T cell repertoires in COVID-19. Under the authors' procedure: Reference gene primer amplification gave estimated nucleated cell counts. The data were produced by immunoSEQ multiplex PCR, yet TCRdb's version contains in-frame clones alone and is incomplete. The V and J calls and clone size come from that table; D and trimming were worked out from the DNA. The sample shows around 260,000 clones, roughly 89% of them seen only once. Trimming shortened V by 0 bases and J by 6 bases, and 14 bases separated the two germline ends. Germline V CDR1 and CDR2: LGHNA, YSLEER. This CDR3 spans 15 amino acids. This clone was counted only a few times.

Sequencing used peripheral blood. This TCR came from a woman aged 25 to 39 with active or convalescent COVID-19. The J gene is TRBJ1-2, the V gene TRBV4-3, with D unresolved. The CDR3 reads CASSQDQAGLHGYTF. Written as DNA, the CDR3 is TGCGCCAGCAGCCAAGATCAAGCGGGTTTGCATGGCTACACCTTC.